These T cell receptor beta chains were read from a single sample in a study of CD8+ T cells in alopecia areata. Profiled with immunoSEQ multiplex PCR; TCRdb holds only in-frame clones, not every one. Seen here are some 210,000 clones, more than 45% observed once, and the top ten hold approximately 0.5%. The input for sequencing was CD4+ T cells sorted from blood, taken at week 0. The receptors originated from a human donor with alopecia areata. The CDR3 runs from the conserved cysteine through the conserved F or W. The D gene is left open where the match is weak. The size entry is marked missing in some rows and otherwise reads once, few, many or a size class.

v_gene	d_gene	abundance	j_gene	CDR3nt	CDR3aa
TRBV15	.	few	TRBJ2-2	TGTGCCACCAGCAGAGACCCGCCGAGGGCCCTGACCGGGGAGCTGTTTTTT	CATSRDPPRALTGELFF
TRBV30	TRBD1	.	TRBJ2-7	TGTGCCTGGTCTACCGGGACAGGGGGCGGCGAGCAGTACTTC	CAWSTGTGGGEQYF
TRBV6-5	.	.	TRBJ2-7	TGTGCCAGCAGTTACTCGGGGACGGCCTACGAGCAGTACTTC	CASSYSGTAYEQYF
TRBV18	TRBD1	.	TRBJ2-7	TGTGCCAGCTCACCCATAAGGACAGGGGACTACGAGCAGTACTTC	CASSPIRTGDYEQYF
TRBV30	.	few	TRBJ2-4	TGTGCCTGGAGTGTACCGGGGGCCAAAAACATTCAGTACTTC	CAWSVPGAKNIQYF
TRBV29-1	.	.	TRBJ2-3	TGCAGCGTTCCGGGGGTCCCTAAAGGAGGAGATACGCAGTATTTT	CSVPGVPKGGDTQYF
TRBV7-9	.	.	TRBJ2-1	TGTGCCAGCAGCTTTTCGGAGTTCTTC	CASSFSEFF
TRBV19	TRBD2	.	TRBJ2-4	TGTGCCAGTAGTACGGGACTAGCGGGAGCGTCCAAAAACATTCAGTACTTC	CASSTGLAGASKNIQYF
TRBV7-9	TRBD1	few	TRBJ1-2	TGTGCCAGCAGCTCAGACAGGGCCGGGGGCTACACCTTC	CASSSDRAGGYTF
TRBV30	TRBD2	.	TRBJ2-5	TGTGCCTGGAATAGCGGGAGGGCCTGGGAGACCCAGTACTTC	CAWNSGRAWETQYF
TRBV11-2	.	.	TRBJ2-7	TGTGCCAGCAGCTTAGACAGGTACGAGCAGTACTTC	CASSLDRYEQYF
TRBV5-1	TRBD1	.	TRBJ2-7	TGCGCCAGCAGCCCTGGACAGGGAATTGGCGAGCAGTACTTC	CASSPGQGIGEQYF
TRBV19	TRBD2	few	TRBJ2-1	TGTGCCAGTAGTAGGGGACTAGCGGGACAGACCCCCTACAATGAGCAGTTCTTC	CASSRGLAGQTPYNEQFF
TRBV11-2	TRBD2	few	TRBJ2-2	TGTGCCAGCAGCTTAACCACCGGGACTACTACCGGGGAGCTGTTTTTT	CASSLTTGTTTGELFF
TRBV10-3	TRBD2	few	TRBJ2-1	TGTGCCATCAGTGAGTCGCCCGGTCGAGCGGGAGGGCCGGGTGAGCAGTTCTTC	CAISESPGRAGGPGEQFF
TRBV6-5	TRBD1	.	TRBJ1-2	TGTGCCAGCAGTGGCACCGGGACAGGCTATGGCTACACCTTC	CASSGTGTGYGYTF
TRBV7-6	.	.	TRBJ1-2	TGTGCCAGCAGGCCCATCGGGGCTAACTATGGCTACACCTTC	CASRPIGANYGYTF
TRBV25-1	.	.	TRBJ2-3	TGTGCCAGCAGTGAATGGGGTAGCGGCACAGATACGCAGTATTTT	CASSEWGSGTDTQYF
TRBV29-1	.	.	TRBJ2-1	TGCAGCGCGACCACGGATTACAATGAGCAGTTCTTC	CSATTDYNEQFF
TRBV2	TRBD1	.	TRBJ2-5	TGTGCCAGCAGTGCTAGGACAGGGGGGGAGACCCAGTACTTC	CASSARTGGETQYF
TRBV29-1	.	.	TRBJ2-3	TGCAGCGTTGTGGAGGGTGGGACCGCCACAGATACGCAGTATTTT	CSVVEGGTATDTQYF
TRBV6-5	.	.	TRBJ1-2	TGTGCCAGCAGTTACGCCTTATCTGCGGGGTCCTATGGCTACACCTTC	CASSYALSAGSYGYTF
TRBV6-5	.	.	TRBJ1-2	TGTGCCAGCAGTTCCGGGACACCCTATGGCTACACCTTC	CASSSGTPYGYTF
TRBV5-6	.	.	TRBJ2-2	TGTGCCAGCAGCTTGAACACCGGGGAGCTGTTTTTT	CASSLNTGELFF
TRBV7-3	.	.	TRBJ2-3	TGTGCCAGCAGCTTATACGGTACCCTAGATACGCAGTATTTT	CASSLYGTLDTQYF
TRBV30	.	once	TRBJ2-3	TGTGCCTGGACTCACCAACACAGGGTCACAGATACGCAGTATTTT	CAWTHQHRVTDTQYF
TRBV11-2	.	few	TRBJ2-3	TGTGCCAGCAGCTTAGGAACCAGAGGAACAGATACGCAGTATTTT	CASSLGTRGTDTQYF
TRBV29-1	.	.	TRBJ2-5	TGCAGCGTTGTTGGGGATGGAGAGACCCAGTACTTC	CSVVGDGETQYF
TRBV10-3	TRBD2	once	TRBJ2-1	TGTGCCATCAGTTTAGCGGGAAATGAGCAGTTCTTC	CAISLAGNEQFF
TRBV29-1	.	few	TRBJ2-3	TGCAGCGTAGACTGGACAGATACGCAGTATTTT	CSVDWTDTQYF
TRBV10-3	.	once	TRBJ1-1	TGTGCCATCAGTGAACCAAGCGCGGCGAACACTGAAGCTTTCTTT	CAISEPSAANTEAFF
TRBV29-1	TRBD1	few	TRBJ1-1	TGCAGCGTGGGACAGGGGTCCACTGAAGCTTTCTTT	CSVGQGSTEAFF
TRBV7-3	.	.	TRBJ1-6	TGTGCCAGCAGCTACCGAAATTCACCCCTCCACTTT	CASSYRNSPLHF
TRBV29-1	.	.	TRBJ2-3	TGCAGCGTTGGCGGGCCAGGGAGCACAGATACGCAGTATTTT	CSVGGPGSTDTQYF
TRBV9	.	.	TRBJ2-5	TGTGCCAGCAGTGTCGGTGGAGTTGACGGGGAGACCCAGTACTTC	CASSVGGVDGETQYF
TRBV6-1	.	.	TRBJ2-5	TGTGCCAGCAGTGCCGGTTTAGGCAGCGCCGACGCACAAGAGACCCAGTACTTC	CASSAGLGSADAQETQYF
TRBV7-2	TRBD2	.	TRBJ2-2	TGTGCCAGCAGCTTAAAAGGCGGGAGAGCCGGGGAGCTGTTTTTT	CASSLKGGRAGELFF
TRBV7-9	.	few	TRBJ1-2	TGTGCCAGCAGCTCAGGATGGACGCCCAACTATGGCTACACCTTC	CASSSGWTPNYGYTF
TRBV30	TRBD1	.	TRBJ2-7	TGTGCCTGGAGTGTACGGGACAGGGAAGGCGAGCAGTACTTC	CAWSVRDREGEQYF
TRBV5-6	TRBD1	once	TRBJ1-1	TGTGCCAGCAGCTTGGCCGGGACAGGCATGAACACTGAAGCTTTCTTT	CASSLAGTGMNTEAFF
TRBV5-1	.	.	TRBJ1-2	TGCGCCAGCAGCTTGCTCGAGGGGCCCTTGGATGGCTACACCTTC	CASSLLEGPLDGYTF
TRBV7-9	TRBD1	few	TRBJ1-2	TGTGCCAGCAGCCCGGGACAGACTAACTATGGCTACACCTTC	CASSPGQTNYGYTF
TRBV30	.	.	TRBJ2-7	TGTGCCTGGAGTGTGTACCCCACTAAGACAGCCTCCTACGAGCAGTACTTC	CAWSVYPTKTASYEQYF
TRBV6-1	.	.	TRBJ2-1	TGTGCCAGCAGTGAAGCGGTGCTGGTCGGCCATGAGCAGTTCTTC	CASSEAVLVGHEQFF
TRBV29-1	.	few	TRBJ1-5	TGCAGCGCCGCGGGCCAGCCAAATCAGCCCCAGCATTTT	CSAAGQPNQPQHF
TRBV7-3	TRBD1	.	TRBJ2-5	TGTGCCAGCAGCTTAGGGACAGGGACTCAGGAGACCCAGTACTTC	CASSLGTGTQETQYF
TRBV30	.	.	TRBJ1-1	TGTGCCCGCGGTTCGGTGGCGGGGAACACTGAAGCTTTCTTT	CARGSVAGNTEAFF
TRBV6-6	.	once	TRBJ2-5	TGTGCCAGCAGTTCCAGGGGAGTCGGAATGGAGACCCAGTACTTC	CASSSRGVGMETQYF
TRBV27	.	.	TRBJ2-7	TGTGCCAGCAGTTTATGGCAGGGGGGTTACGAGCAGTACTTC	CASSLWQGGYEQYF